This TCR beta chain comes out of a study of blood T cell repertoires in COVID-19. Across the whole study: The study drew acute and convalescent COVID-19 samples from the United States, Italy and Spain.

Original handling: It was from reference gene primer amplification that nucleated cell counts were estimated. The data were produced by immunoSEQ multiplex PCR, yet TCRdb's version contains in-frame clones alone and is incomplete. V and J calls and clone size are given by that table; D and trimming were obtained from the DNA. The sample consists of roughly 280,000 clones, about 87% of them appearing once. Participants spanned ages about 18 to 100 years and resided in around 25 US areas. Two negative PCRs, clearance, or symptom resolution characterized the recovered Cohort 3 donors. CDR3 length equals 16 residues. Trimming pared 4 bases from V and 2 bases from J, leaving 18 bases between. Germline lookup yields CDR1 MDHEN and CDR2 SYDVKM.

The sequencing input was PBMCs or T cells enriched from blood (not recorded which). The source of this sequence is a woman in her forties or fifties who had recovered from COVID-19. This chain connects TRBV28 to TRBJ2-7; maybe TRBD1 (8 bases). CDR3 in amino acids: CASSSNRGGSTYEQYF. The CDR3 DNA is TGTGCCAGCAGTTCCAACAGGGGGGGTTCGACCTACGAGCAGTACTTC.